One sample yielded the 23 T cell receptor beta chains listed below, sequenced in a study of CD8+CD57+ T cells in acquired aplastic anemia. TCR beta VDJ and CDR3 profiling used genomic DNA as template. One entry per CDR3 protein, called by TCRdb with MiXCR from the reads. The sample shows 450,000 to 600,000 distinct CDR3 sequences, roughly 34% of them seen only once. Those patients picked for sequencing had displayed CD8+CD57+ cell expansion on flow cytometry. Source material: sorted CD4+, CD8+, or CD8+CD57+ T cells (not recorded which) from PBMCs. These receptors all stem from a human donor with aplastic anemia.

There are many counts of this clonotype. The chain joins TRBV2 to TRBJ2-7; 9 positions agree with TRBD1. This CDR3 has 13 residues. Losses at the gene ends were 6 bases for V and 5 bases for J; bases not matched to a gene: 5. The germline V gene has CDR1 SNHLY and CDR2 FYNNEI. CDR3 in DNA: TGTGCCAGCAGCGACAGGGGGTCCAACGAGCAGTACTTC. Translation: CASSDRGSNEQYF.

The chain couples TRBV11-2 to TRBJ2-2; TRBD2 might be the D (6 bases). The CDR3 is 16 residues long. Germline CDR1 reads SGHAT; CDR2 reads FQNNGV. The V end was cut by 2 bases, the J end by 5 bases, with 15 bases between. CDR3: CASSLNGGILTGELFF. DNA for the CDR3: TGTGCCAGCAGCTTAAATGGGGGGATTTTGACCGGGGAGCTGTTTTTT.

A note on this clonotype: It may be a read error: a sequence one base away is much more abundant. J is TRBJ2-1 and V is TRBV2, with D tentatively TRBD1 or TRBD2 (6 bases each). V gave up 8 bases and J gave up 10 bases, with 15 bases separating them. The CDR3 sequence is 12 residues long. The germline V gene has CDR1 SNHLY and CDR2 FYNNEI. The CDR3 DNA follows: TGTGCCAGCGGGGGGCTGAGTCCGGAGCAGTTCTTC. Protein sequence: CASGGLSPEQFF. Using reference TRBV2 and TRBJ2-1 for the parts outside the CDR3, the full variable domain is EPEVTQTPSHQVTQMGQEVILRCVPISNHLYFYWYRQILGQKVEFLVSFYNNEISEKSEIFDDQFSVERPDGSNFTLKIRSTKLEDSAMYFCASGGLSPEQFFGPGTRLTVL.

This clonotype appeared many times. The V gene is TRBV6-5, the J gene TRBJ2-7, with a possible D match to TRBD1 (6 bases). V lost 4 bases, J lost 6 bases, and 10 bases lay in between. The CDR3 loop spans 12 amino acids. Germline V gives CDR1 MNHEY, CDR2 SVGAGI. In DNA, the CDR3 is TGTGCCAGCAGTTCCCGGACAGCCGAGCAGTACTTC. This codes for CASSSRTAEQYF.

The rearrangement links TRBV2 to TRBJ2-3; D might be TRBD1 (6 bases). V lost 6 bases and J 0 bases, leaving 13 bases between the germline ends. Germline V lookup: CDR1 SNHLY, CDR2 FYNNEI. The CDR3 loop spans 15 amino acids. CDR3 protein: CASSPDRTSTDTQYF. In DNA form, the CDR3 reads TGTGCCAGCAGCCCCGACAGGACCAGCACAGATACGCAGTATTTT.

The chain carries TRBV2 and TRBJ1-5; no reliable D call. The CDR3 extends over 17 amino acids. Trimming left V 6 bases short and J 0 bases short, with 18 bases between. Germline assignment: CDR1 SNHLY and CDR2 FYNNEI. The CDR3 protein is CASSPALGVYSNQPQHF. DNA for the CDR3: TGTGCCAGCAGCCCTGCCCTCGGCGTTTATAGCAATCAGCCCCAGCATTTT.

There are a few counts of this clonotype. The rearrangement joins TRBV20-1 to TRBJ2-7, with a tentative D call TRBD2 (5 bases). The germline gives CDR1 DFQATT, CDR2 SNEGSKA (reference sequence). Deletions cut 2 bases from V and 2 bases from J, with 16 bases between. The CDR3 contains 15 residues. The CDR3 reads CSARRMGDPTYEQYF. CDR3 nucleotides: TGCAGTGCTAGACGAATGGGAGATCCGACCTACGAGCAGTACTTC.

For the CDR3, the DNA is TGTGCCAGCAGCTTAGATAGCGGGTGGCCCTCTGAGCAGTTCTTC. As protein: CASSLDSGWPSEQFF. The J gene is TRBJ2-1, the V gene TRBV11-2; 7 bases line up with TRBD2. J gave up 9 bases and V 0 bases, and 8 bases lay outside the gene matches. This CDR3 comprises 15 residues. Looked up from germline, CDR1 is SGHAT and CDR2 is FQNNGV.

The sample holds many counts of this clonotype. This chain connects TRBV10-1 to TRBJ1-5, with D uncertain. Between the trimmed V and J ends, which lost 0 bases and 6 bases, there was a span of 3 bases. This CDR3 region has 12 residues. Per the germline V gene, CDR1 is WNHNN and CDR2 is SYGVQD (reference sequence). As DNA, the CDR3 is TGCGCCAGCAGTGAGTCTCGTCAGCCCCAGCATTTT. As protein: CASSESRQPQHF.

This clonotype was observed many times. CDR3 sequence: CASSLRGRETQYF. The DNA for the CDR3 is TGTGCCAGCAGCTTAAGGGGCCGTGAGACCCAGTACTTC. This chain links TRBV7-3 with TRBJ2-5, with D perhaps TRBD1 (5 bases). Per the germline V gene, CDR1 is SGHTA and CDR2 is FQGTGA. The CDR3 covers 13 residues. The V end lost 1 base, the J end lost 5 bases, and 8 bases lay between the germline ends.

This clonotype was recorded at least ten times. This rearrangement joins TRBV25-1 to TRBJ2-1; 8 bases are shared with TRBD1. The J segment lost 4 bases and the V segment lost 3 bases, leaving 8 bases of the junction unmatched. Per germline, CDR1 MGHDK and CDR2 SYGVNS. The CDR3 runs 16 residues. The CDR3 bases are TGTGCCAGCAGTGATTTAAGGACAGGGTCATACAATGAGCAGTTCTTC. Translation gives CASSDLRTGSYNEQFF.

V and J are TRBV12-5 and TRBJ2-7; no definite D call. Trimming pared 0 bases from V and 6 bases from J, leaving 12 bases between. CDR1 is LGHNT, CDR2 FRNRAP, per germline. CDR3 length equals 14 residues. CDR3 sequence: CASGLVHKGGEQYF. The CDR3, as DNA: TGTGCTAGTGGTTTGGTACACAAGGGTGGCGAGCAGTACTTC.

The genes are TRBV25-1 and TRBJ2-5; no clear D gene. Gene TRBJ2-7 matches the end of the DNA better, so the J call may be wrong. This CDR3 comprises 13 residues. The V gene's germline CDR1 is MGHDK and CDR2 SYGVNS. The CDR3 nucleotides are TGTGCCAGCAGTTTCTCTCTTCCCTACGAGCAGTACTTC. Amino acids: CASSFSLPYEQYF.

V and J are TRBV20-1 and TRBJ2-3; TRBD2 aligns across 12 bases. CDR1 DFQATT and CDR2 SNEGSKA come from the germline V gene (reference sequence). The CDR3 contains 15 residues. V shed 5 bases, J shed 3 bases, and the junction held 6 bases outside the gene matches. CDR3 loop: CSAGRTSGNTDTQYF. Here the CDR3 DNA reads TGCAGTGCTGGAAGGACTAGCGGGAATACAGATACGCAGTATTTT.

The chain links TRBV19 to TRBJ2-7; a weak D match, TRBD1 (5 bases). Germline V gene sequence: CDR1 LNHDA, CDR2 SQIVND (reference sequence). This CDR3 spans 12 amino acids. V lost 6 bases to trimming and J lost 4 bases, with 10 bases between them. CDR3 loop: CASRSTAYEQYV. The CDR3 bases are TGTGCCAGTAGGTCGACAGCGTACGAGCAGTACGTC.

This clonotype was seen many times. The V call is TRBV10-2, the J call TRBJ2-7; tentative D call: TRBD1 (6 bases). Germline CDR1 is WSHSY and CDR2 is SAAADI. The CDR3 has 12 amino acids. V lost 7 bases, J lost 5 bases, and 12 bases lay in between. CDR3 residues: CASMDRVHEQYF. CDR3 in DNA: TGCGCCAGCATGGACAGAGTTCACGAGCAGTACTTC.

This clonotype has at least ten counts. This chain links TRBV10-1 with TRBJ1-5; 9 nucleotides agree with TRBD1. The V gene's germline CDR1 is WNHNN and CDR2 SYGVQD (reference sequence). The junction had 9 bases not matched to a gene; V was cut back by 7 bases and J by 2 bases. This CDR3 contains 16 residues. Written as DNA, the CDR3 is TGCGCCAGCACCAGACCGGGACAGGGATGCAATCAGCCCCAGCATTTT. Amino acid sequence: CASTRPGQGCNQPQHF.

This sequence joins TRBV30 and TRBJ1-6; D unclear. The germline V and J ends were trimmed by 3 bases and 4 bases, with 13 bases remaining between them. Germline V gene sequence: CDR1 GTSNPN, CDR2 SVGIG (reference sequence). The CDR3 length is 15 residues. CDR3 sequence (DNA): TGTGCCTGGAGCTTGGGAGTGAGTTATAATTCACCCCTCCACTTT. This codes for CAWSLGVSYNSPLHF.

Of note for this clonotype: This clone may be a read error of a much larger clone one base away. The chain carries TRBV7-2 and TRBJ1-2; D gene unclear. The germline CDR1 and CDR2 sequences are SGHTA and FQGNSA. V dropped 8 bases and J dropped 7 bases, with 17 bases sitting between them. The CDR3 covers 13 residues. CDR3 DNA sequence: TGTGCCAGCGGCCCGGGTAAAGACCGTGGCTACACCTTC. Amino acids: CASGPGKDRGYTF.

Details on this clonotype: A read error is possible here, since a much larger clone lies one base away. The rearrangement joins TRBV2 to TRBJ2-7; 12 positions agree with TRBD1. Germline CDR1 is SNHLY and CDR2 is FYNNEI. V lost 6 bases to trimming and J lost 4 bases; unmatched junction nucleotides: 10. The CDR3 is 16 residues long. The CDR3 region is CASSGRGQGALYEQYF. The CDR3 DNA follows: TGTGCCAGCAGCGGGCGGGGACAGGGGGCTTTGTACGAGCAGTACTTC.

This clonotype was counted many times. The chain joins TRBV2 to TRBJ2-7; the match to TRBD1 covers 7 bases. The germline CDR1 and CDR2 sequences are SNHLY and FYNNEI. The V segment lost 10 bases and the J segment 2 bases; nucleotides outside the gene matches: 8. This CDR3 has 13 residues. This CDR3 reads CANARDRTYEQYF. The CDR3 region has the DNA TGTGCCAACGCACGGGACAGAACCTACGAGCAGTACTTC.

The sample holds a few counts of this clonotype. In nucleotides, the CDR3 is TGTGCCAGCAGCCCTACCGGACAGGGCTATGGCTACACCTTC. Amino acids: CASSPTGQGYGYTF. This sequence joins TRBV2 and TRBJ1-2; TRBD1 aligns across 8 bases. The V and J ends lost 6 bases and 4 bases, in that order; junction bases with no gene match: 7. This CDR3 has 14 residues. Germline lookup yields CDR1 SNHLY and CDR2 FYNNEI.

The table lists this clonotype with a few counts. A read error is possible here, since a much larger clone lies one base away. This chain links TRBV10-2 with TRBJ1-5, with D perhaps TRBD1 (5 bases). From germline, CDR1 is WSHSY and CDR2 SAAADI. The CDR3 length is 15 residues. The ends were cut back, 3 bases at V and 3 bases at J, with 12 bases in the middle. This CDR3 reads CASSDFRASNQPQHF. The CDR3, as DNA: TGCGCCAGCAGTGATTTCAGGGCCTCCAATCAGCCCCAGCATTTT.